This T cell receptor (beta chain) is drawn from a study of shared clonotypes between healthy human individuals. Replicate PCRs run on unsorted PBMC used approximately 300 ng DNA, which was 25,000 to 30,000 T cell genomes. Unsorted PBMC DNA underwent sequencing on ten immunoSEQ deep assay plates. Sequencing used immunoSEQ multiplex PCR; TCRdb keeps in-frame clones, though not all of them. The sample comprises about 490,000 clones, 70% to 80% of which are singletons, and approximately 12% rests with the top ten. None of the donors, who were healthy HIV-negative adults, had recently had acute infections or vaccinations. V shed 5 bases, J shed 5 bases, and the junction held 7 bases outside the gene matches. The CDR3 is 14 amino acids. Germline V gene lookup returns CDR1 SGHVS and CDR2 FQNEAQ.

The origin of this receptor is a woman in her thirties or forties in good health. Some clones in this sample may be carry-over from other donors' samples. The chain couples TRBV7-8 to TRBJ1-2; 8 positions match TRBD1. The sequencing sample was made of PBMCs. Here the CDR3 reads CASSARTGLYGYTF. The CDR3 DNA sequence: TGTGCCAGCAGCGCTAGGACAGGGCTATATGGCTACACCTTC.